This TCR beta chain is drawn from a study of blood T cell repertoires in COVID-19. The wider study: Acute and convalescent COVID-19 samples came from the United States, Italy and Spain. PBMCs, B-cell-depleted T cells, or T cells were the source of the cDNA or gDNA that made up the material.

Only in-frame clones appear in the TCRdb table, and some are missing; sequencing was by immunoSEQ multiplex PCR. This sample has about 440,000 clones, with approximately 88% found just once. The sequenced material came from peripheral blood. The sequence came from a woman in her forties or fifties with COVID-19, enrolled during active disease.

In DNA, the CDR3 is TGTGCCAGCTCACCGGAAACAGTACTCTATGGCTACACCTTC. As protein: CASSPETVLYGYTF. The chain joins TRBV18 to TRBJ1-2; D ambiguous. The CDR3 sequence is 14 residues long. Germline loops: CDR1 KGHSH, CDR2 LQKENI. V was shortened by 3 bases and J by 4 bases, with 12 bases between the two germline ends. The full variable domain, its missing parts supplied by reference TRBV18 and TRBJ1-2, is NAGVMQNPRHLVRRRGQEARLRCSPMKGHSHVYWYRQLPEEGLKFMVYLQKENIIDESGMPKERFSAEFPKEGPSILRIQQVVRGDSAAYFCASSPETVLYGYTFGSGTRLTVV.